This T cell receptor beta chain derives from a study of monozygotic twins with inflammatory bowel disease. Two rounds of nested PCR, of approximately 16 and 10 cycles, were run on TCRalpha and TCRbeta cDNA. TCRdb re-called the 5' RACE reads and catalogs CDR3 proteins one per entry, DNA excluded. This specimen shows some 200,000 distinct CDR3 sequences; the ten leading clones hold around 1.5%. The sequence came from a human donor with ulcerative colitis or Crohn's disease, or a healthy co-twin of an affected twin (not recorded which). Source material: blood.

This CDR3 reads CASTEGYGYTF. The chain recombines TRBV5-1 with TRBJ1-2. The CDR3 sequence is 11 residues long. Germline CDR1 SGHRS, CDR2 YFSETQ. The variable domain in full, with the rest retrieved from reference TRBV5-1 and TRBJ1-2, is KAGVTQTPRYLIKTRGQQVTLSCSPISGHRSVSWYQQTPGQGLQFLFEYFSETQRNKGNFPGRFSGRQFSNSRSEMNVSTLELGDSALYLCASTEGYGYTFGSGTRLTVV.